A selection of T cell receptor beta chains follows, all from one sample in a study of T cell responses to AZD1222 COVID-19 vaccine. TCRdb's table, derived via immunoSEQ multiplex PCR, lists solely in-frame clones and lacks some. Of about 84,000 clones detected, roughly 85% appear once; the ten largest clones hold 9% to 13%. The sample in question was peripheral blood, obtained 28 days after the second AZD1222 dose. These receptors all stem from an adult who received the AZD1222 COVID-19 vaccine. Each CDR3 is given with its conserved first and last residue. The D gene is left open where the match is weak. Size tells how often a clone was seen (once, few, many) or the class of an expanded clone, and some rows leave it out.

CDR3aa,CDR3nt,abundance,v_gene,j_gene,d_gene
CATSRDSNQLFF,TGTGCCACCAGTCGAGATTCCAATCAACTGTTTTTT,-,TRBV24-1,TRBJ1-4,-
CASSLDSGTGELFF,TGTGCTAGCAGCTTAGATTCCGGCACTGGGGAGCTGTTTTTT,once,TRBV7-7,TRBJ2-2,-
CASSLVRPTAGNTIYF,TGTGCCAGCAGTTTAGTCAGACCCACTGCGGGAAACACCATATATTTT,-,TRBV28,TRBJ1-3,-
CASSLDRLNTEAFF,TGTGCCAGCAGCTTAGACAGATTGAACACTGAAGCTTTCTTT,few,TRBV7-2,TRBJ1-1,-
CSVEEREGLDGYTF,TGCAGCGTTGAAGAACGTGAGGGGTTAGATGGCTACACCTTC,-,TRBV29-1,TRBJ1-2,-
CASSYSYSRDEKLFF,TGCGCCAGCAGCTACAGTTATTCGCGGGATGAAAAACTGTTTTTT,-,TRBV5-1,TRBJ1-4,-
CASSPSLAGNSEQYF,TGTGCCAGCTCACCATCCTTAGCGGGAAACTCCGAGCAGTACTTC,-,TRBV18,TRBJ2-7,TRBD2
CASSLTPRTRPYEQYF,TGTGCCAGCAGCTTAACCCCGAGGACACGACCTTACGAGCAGTACTTC,-,TRBV7-9,TRBJ2-7,-
CASSVAAGGPSDEQFF,TGTGCCAGCAGCGTAGCGGCGGGAGGGCCCAGCGATGAGCAGTTCTTC,-,TRBV9,TRBJ2-1,TRBD2
CASSPPQGKNYGYTF,TGCGCCAGCAGCCCGCCCCAGGGTAAGAACTATGGCTACACCTTC,-,TRBV5-1,TRBJ1-2,-
CASSPGLMGGEAFF,TGTGCCAGCAGTCCCGGACTCATGGGAGGGGAAGCTTTCTTT,-,TRBV3-1/TRBV3-2,TRBJ1-1,-
CASSYQSTYTQYF,TGTGCCAGCAGTTACCAGTCGACATATACGCAGTATTTT,-,TRBV6-5,TRBJ2-3,-
CASKGGTGSGVYNEQFF,TGCGCCAGCAAGGGGGGCACAGGATCAGGGGTCTACAATGAGCAGTTCTTC,once,TRBV5-1,TRBJ2-1,-
CASSPLALGFAFF,TGTGCCAGCAGTCCCCTGGCTCTGGGTTTTGCTTTCTTT,few,TRBV27,TRBJ1-1,-
CASSPMGGMNTEAFF,TGTGCCAGCAGCCCCATGGGGGGGATGAACACTGAAGCTTTCTTT,-,TRBV9,TRBJ1-1,-
CAEDGSPLETQYF,TGCGCCGAAGACGGGAGCCCCTTAGAGACCCAGTACTTC,-,TRBV10-1,TRBJ2-5,-
CASSRSGGRNIQYF,TGTGCCAGCAGCCGCAGCGGGGGTAGGAACATTCAGTACTTC,-,TRBV11-2,TRBJ2-4,TRBD2
CASSQVAANYGYTF,TGTGCCAGCAGCCAAGTTGCAGCCAACTATGGCTACACCTTC,-,TRBV14,TRBJ1-2,-
CASSWGPTDGYTF,TGTGCCAGCAGCTGGGGGCCGACGGATGGCTACACCTTC,once,TRBV7-2,TRBJ1-2,-
CASSLWVTAGVGNQPQHF,TGTGCCAGCAGCTTGTGGGTAACGGCGGGGGTTGGCAATCAGCCCCAGCATTTT,many,TRBV5-8,TRBJ1-5,-
CASSPRDEAFF,TGTGCCAGCAGCCCGCGGGACGAAGCTTTCTTT,-,TRBV7-8,TRBJ1-1,-
CASSTERVGTDTQYF,TGTGCCAGCAGCACCGAGCGGGTAGGCACAGATACGCAGTATTTT,once,TRBV3-1/TRBV3-2,TRBJ2-3,-
CAISPGQGVDGYTF,TGTGCCATCAGCCCGGGACAGGGGGTAGATGGCTACACCTTC,few,TRBV10-3,TRBJ1-2,TRBD1
CASSSRSYGYTF,TGTGCCAGCAGCTCCAGGAGCTATGGCTACACCTTC,-,TRBV28,TRBJ1-2,-
CASRKSAGNYGYTF,TGTGCCAGCAGGAAGTCGGCCGGGAACTATGGCTACACCTTC,-,TRBV5-4,TRBJ1-2,-
CASSPQGAENTEAFF,TGTGCCAGCTCCCCTCAGGGGGCCGAGAACACTGAAGCTTTCTTT,-,TRBV18,TRBJ1-1,TRBD1
CASSLVGQFGNTIYF,TGTGCCAGCAGCTTGGTTGGCCAGTTTGGAAACACCATATATTTT,-,TRBV5-6,TRBJ1-3,-
CASSPSPGHSRRGNTEAFF,TGCGCCAGCAGCCCCTCTCCGGGACACTCCCGACGAGGGAACACTGAAGCTTTCTTT,once,TRBV5-1,TRBJ1-1,-
CASSLGGLTEAFF,TGTGCCAGTAGTCTCGGGGGGCTCACTGAAGCTTTCTTT,few,TRBV19,TRBJ1-1,-
CASQGSTGNTIYF,TGTGCCAGTCAAGGGTCGACGGGAAACACCATATATTTT,-,TRBV19,TRBJ1-3,-
CSGGAGGQETQYF,TGCTCAGGGGGGGCAGGGGGCCAAGAGACCCAGTACTTC,-,TRBV10-3,TRBJ2-5,-
CASSLATSGLTGELFF,TGTGCCAGCAGCTTGGCGACTAGCGGGTTAACCGGGGAGCTGTTTTTT,-,TRBV7-6,TRBJ2-2,TRBD2
CAISEPNPGQANTEAFF,TGTGCCATCAGTGAGCCGAATCCGGGACAGGCGAACACTGAAGCTTTCTTT,few,TRBV10-3,TRBJ1-1,TRBD1
CASSLAPGRDTGELFF,TGTGCCAGCAGCTTAGCTCCGGGGAGGGACACCGGGGAGCTGTTTTTT,-,TRBV7-9,TRBJ2-2,TRBD2
CASSQSDRNQPQHF,TGTGCCAGCAGCCAATCGGACAGGAATCAGCCCCAGCATTTT,-,TRBV7-8,TRBJ1-5,TRBD1
CASRKLANYGYTF,TGTGCCAGCAGAAAGTTAGCTAACTATGGCTACACCTTC,-,TRBV6-5,TRBJ1-2,-
CATSDLQGYEQYF,TGTGCCACCAGTGATTTGCAGGGTTACGAGCAGTACTTC,-,TRBV24-1,TRBJ2-7,-
CATLGQVYGYTF,TGTGCCACTCTGGGGCAGGTTTATGGCTACACCTTC,-,TRBV6-5,TRBJ1-2,-
CASTRDRVNGYTF,TGTGCCAGCACCCGGGACAGGGTAAATGGCTACACCTTC,-,TRBV16,TRBJ1-2,TRBD1
CASSLLTGSGRSGELFF,TGTGCCAGCAGCTTACTGACAGGGTCAGGGAGATCCGGGGAGCTGTTTTTT,-,TRBV11-3,TRBJ2-2,TRBD1
CASSSGFPETQYF,TGTGCCAGCAGCTCCGGGTTTCCGGAGACCCAGTACTTC,-,TRBV11-3,TRBJ2-5,-
CASTQGGAQGYNEQFF,TGTGCCAGCACCCAGGGAGGCGCCCAGGGCTACAATGAGCAGTTCTTC,-,TRBV28,TRBJ2-1,-
CASSQDNGRALNEQFF,TGCGCCAGCAGCCAAGATAACGGGAGGGCCCTCAATGAGCAGTTCTTC,-,TRBV4-3,TRBJ2-1,TRBD2
CASRPTGGGHNEQFF,TGTGCCAGTAGGCCTACAGGGGGAGGACACAATGAGCAGTTCTTC,-,TRBV19,TRBJ2-1,TRBD1
CASSPRTSGYTDTQYF,TGTGCCAGCAGCCCGCGGACTAGCGGATACACAGATACGCAGTATTTT,-,TRBV11-2,TRBJ2-3,TRBD2
CASSYSLGRTSYEQYF,TGTGCCAGCAGTTATAGTTTGGGTCGGACTAGCTACGAGCAGTACTTC,-,TRBV6-6,TRBJ2-7,TRBD2
CASSRSLNTEAFF,TGTGCCAGCAGTCGAAGTCTGAACACTGAAGCTTTCTTT,-,TRBV2,TRBJ1-1,-
CASSQVNMGLSTDTQYF,TGCGCCAGCAGCCAAGTTAACATGGGGCTAAGCACAGATACGCAGTATTTT,once,TRBV4-1,TRBJ2-3,-
CASSLAAGSYEQYF,TGTGCCAGCAGCTTGGCCGCCGGTTCCTACGAGCAGTACTTC,-,TRBV5-6,TRBJ2-7,-
CAPGANSGEQYF,TGTGCCCCCGGGGCTAACTCGGGGGAGCAGTACTTC,once,TRBV24-1,TRBJ2-7,-
CATSDITGSTQYF,TGTGCCACCAGTGATATAACCGGGAGTACGCAGTATTTT,-,TRBV24-1,TRBJ2-3,-
CASSSTTGGNQPQHF,TGTGCCAGCAGCTCCACGACAGGGGGCAATCAGCCCCAGCATTTT,-,TRBV7-8,TRBJ1-5,TRBD1
CSVPSQGRSTEAFF,TGCAGCGTCCCCTCTCAGGGGCGAAGCACTGAAGCTTTCTTT,-,TRBV29-1,TRBJ1-1,-
CAWNRGGSNTEAFF,TGTGCCTGGAACAGGGGAGGGTCGAACACTGAAGCTTTCTTT,-,TRBV30,TRBJ1-1,TRBD1
CASTPSLAGLSYEQYF,TGTGCCAGCACCCCATCATTAGCGGGGCTATCCTACGAGCAGTACTTC,-,TRBV6-2/TRBV6-3,TRBJ2-7,TRBD2
CASSASRDSSLVNYGYTF,TGTGCCAGTAGTGCGTCACGGGACAGCTCCCTAGTTAACTATGGCTACACCTTT,-,TRBV19,TRBJ1-2,TRBD1
CASKKTGFRYTGELFF,TGTGCCAGTAAAAAGACAGGGTTTCGGTACACCGGGGAGCTGTTTTTT,-,TRBV19,TRBJ2-2,TRBD1
CASSQPGQGFHGANVLTF,TGTGCCAGCAGCCAACCGGGACAGGGCTTCCATGGGGCCAACGTCCTGACTTTC,-,TRBV3-1/TRBV3-2,TRBJ2-6,TRBD1
CSFRADPTDTQYF,TGCAGCTTCCGCGCGGACCCCACAGATACGCAGTATTTT,-,TRBV29-1,TRBJ2-3,-